This entry lists 23 T cell receptor beta chains sequenced from one sample in a study of OX40 agonist ivuxolimab in advanced cancers. Some clones are missing from TCRdb's copy, which holds only in-frame ones; the method was immunoSEQ multiplex PCR. The sample has 70,000 to 85,000 clones, about 87% seen once. Sequencing used CD4+ or CD8+ T cells sorted from blood, obtained in a trial of the OX40 agonist ivuxolimab. These receptors all stem from an adult with an advanced solid tumor such as melanoma, head and neck, liver or kidney cancer.

The chain has TRBV5-1 and TRBJ2-1; a weak D match, TRBD2 (6 bases). CDR3 length equals 16 residues. The V end lost 2 bases, the J end lost 0 bases, and 12 bases lay between the germline ends. In germline, CDR1 is SGHRS, CDR2 YFSETQ. CDR3 in amino acids: CASSLGTHSSYNEQFF. The DNA for the CDR3 is TGCGCCAGCAGCTTAGGGACTCACAGCTCCTACAATGAGCAGTTCTTC.

J is TRBJ1-2 and V is TRBV7-9, with 10 bases aligning to TRBD1. The germline V gene has CDR1 SEHNR and CDR2 FQNEAQ (reference sequence). The CDR3 extends over 16 amino acids. The V gene end was trimmed by 4 bases and the J gene end by 2 bases; junction bases not matched to a gene: 7. As DNA, the CDR3 is TGTGCCAGCAGCTCCCGTCTGGGACAGGGGAACTATGGCTACACCTTC. Translated: CASSSRLGQGNYGYTF.

The genes are TRBV5-1 and TRBJ1-3, with D tentatively TRBD1 (5 bases). This CDR3 has 14 residues. The V gene's germline CDR1 is SGHRS and CDR2 YFSETQ. Trimming left V 2 bases short and J 0 bases short, with 6 bases between. CDR3 DNA sequence: TGCGCCAGCAGCTTTCAGGGCTCTGGAAACACCATATATTTT. Translated, it gives CASSFQGSGNTIYF.

The chain uses TRBV2 and TRBJ1-5; 10 nucleotides match TRBD1. The CDR3 has 16 residues. The germline CDR1 and CDR2 sequences are SNHLY and FYNNEI. V dropped 5 bases and J dropped 9; count of bases not matched to a gene: 13. This CDR3 is CASSFGQGEGSGPQHF. The CDR3 region has the DNA TGTGCCAGCAGTTTCGGACAGGGGGAAGGGTCAGGGCCCCAGCATTTT. The full variable domain, with the rest looked up from reference TRBV2 and TRBJ1-5, is EPEVTQTPSHQVTQMGQEVILRCVPISNHLYFYWYRQILGQKVEFLVSFYNNEISEKSEIFDDQFSVERPDGSNFTLKIRSTKLEDSAMYFCASSFGQGEGSGPQHFGDGTRLSIL.

V is TRBV19 and J is TRBJ1-1; maybe TRBD1 (5 bases). V shed 7 bases and J shed 1 base, with 13 bases lying between them. The CDR3 is made up of 14 amino acids. Germline CDR1 reads LNHDA; CDR2 reads SQIVND (reference sequence). In DNA form, the CDR3 reads TGTGCCAGTACCATCCAGGGTGCGAACACTGAAGCTTTCTTT. Protein sequence: CASTIQGANTEAFF.

The chain has TRBV19 and TRBJ2-2, with TRBD1 matching 7 bases. The germline gives CDR1 LNHDA, CDR2 SQIVND (reference sequence). Losses at the gene ends were 1 base for V and 7 bases for J; bases not matched to a gene: 6. This CDR3 is built from 15 residues. CDR3 DNA: TGTGCCAGTAGTATAGGTACTACAGGGGTCGGGGAGCTGTTTTTT. Its protein product is CASSIGTTGVGELFF.

Here the CDR3 reads CASNPGGPPQETQYF. For the CDR3, the DNA is TGTGCCAGCAACCCAGGGGGACCACCTCAAGAGACCCAGTACTTC. This chain joins TRBV28 and TRBJ2-5, with 7 bases identical to TRBD1. V dropped 7 bases and J dropped 2; count of bases not matched to a gene: 10. The CDR3 is 15 residues long. The germline V gene has CDR1 MDHEN and CDR2 SYDVKM.

This clone was recorded only once. At the DNA level, this CDR3 is encoded by other sequences in the same sample as well. The chain has TRBV7-2 and TRBJ2-6, with D tentatively TRBD1 or TRBD2 (5 bases each). V was pared by 1 base and J by 1 base, with 5 bases between. Germline-derived CDR1 and CDR2 are SGHTA and FQGNSA. CDR3 length equals 15 residues. The CDR3 region has the DNA TGTGCCAGCAGCTTAGGGGGGTCTGGGGCCAACGTCCTGACTTTC. Translating it yields CASSLGGSGANVLTF. Drawing the rest from reference TRBV7-2 and TRBJ2-6, the complete variable domain is GAGVSQSPSNKVTEKGKDVELRCDPISGHTALYWYRQSLGQGLEFLIYFQGNSAPDKSGLPSDRFSAERTGGSVSTLTIQRTQQEDSAVYLCASSLGGSGANVLTFGAGSRLTVL.

V is TRBV28 and J is TRBJ2-3; 10 nucleotides align to TRBD2. Germline V gene data show CDR1 as MDHEN and CDR2 as SYDVKM. Trimming removed 8 bases from V and 5 bases from J; junction bases left unmatched: 10. The CDR3 has 15 residues. The CDR3 is CASLSSGRLGDTQYF. The CDR3 DNA follows: TGTGCCAGCCTAAGTAGCGGGAGGCTCGGAGATACGCAGTATTTT. The whole variable domain, remainder taken from reference TRBV28 and TRBJ2-3, is DVKVTQSSRYLVKRTGEKVFLECVQDMDHENMFWYRQDPGLGLRLIYFSYDVKMKEKGDIPEGYSVSREKKERFSLILESASTNQTSMYLCASLSSGRLGDTQYFGPGTRLTVL.

The CDR3 DNA reads TGTGCCAGCAGTTACTCGGGACTAGCGGGAGATGAGCAGTACTTC. Amino acid sequence: CASSYSGLAGDEQYF. The chain is built from TRBV6-5 and TRBJ2-7, with 14 bases identical to TRBD2. CDR3 length: 15 amino acids. The germline V gene encodes CDR1 MNHEY and CDR2 SVGAGI. With V trimmed by 0 bases and J by 7 bases, 2 bases remained unmatched.

The V gene is TRBV9, the J gene TRBJ1-4; D uncertain. Looked up from germline, CDR1 is SGDLS and CDR2 is YYNGEE. V gave up 3 bases and J gave up 0 bases, with 9 bases separating them. The CDR3 has 15 residues. The chain's CDR3 is CASSARYATNEKLFF. For the CDR3, the DNA is TGTGCCAGCAGCGCCCGATATGCAACTAATGAAAAACTGTTTTTT.

The genes are TRBV19 and TRBJ2-7; a weak D match, TRBD1 (5 bases). Germline V gene lookup returns CDR1 LNHDA and CDR2 SQIVND (reference sequence). The CDR3 is made up of 12 amino acids. The ends were cut back, 5 bases at V and 6 bases at J, with 11 bases in the middle. CDR3 nucleotides: TGTGCCAGTAGTTACAGGTCTGGCGAGCAGTACTTC. It yields the protein CASSYRSGEQYF.

The V gene is TRBV28, the J gene TRBJ2-5, with D unclear. Trimming took off 6 bases at V and 7 bases at J, with 15 bases between the two ends. The CDR3 extends over 13 amino acids. CDR1 is MDHEN, CDR2 SYDVKM, per germline. CDR3 loop: CASSRGPDGTQYF. DNA for the CDR3: TGTGCCAGCAGCCGAGGCCCAGACGGGACCCAGTACTTC.

The V call is TRBV4-3, the J call TRBJ2-3, with 8 bases that match TRBD1. CDR3 length equals 17 residues. V shed 0 bases and J 2 bases; nucleotides not matched to a gene: 7. Germline assignment: CDR1 LGHNA and CDR2 YSLEER. The CDR3 DNA sequence: TGCGCCAGCAGCCAAGAATTGCGGCAGGGGGCCACAGATACGCAGTATTTT. This sequence encodes CASSQELRQGATDTQYF.

J is TRBJ2-3 and V is TRBV19; D remains unclear. Germline CDR1 and CDR2: LNHDA and SQIVND (reference sequence). Trimming removed 1 base at V and 3 bases at J, with 5 bases between. CDR3 length: 13 residues. CDR3: CASSIGATDTQYF. CDR3 coding DNA: TGTGCCAGTAGTATAGGTGCGACAGATACGCAGTATTTT.

The DNA for the CDR3 is TGCGCCAGCAGCCAAGGTGGGACCCGCACAGATACGCAGTATTTT. Protein: CASSQGGTRTDTQYF. This chain connects TRBV4-1 to TRBJ2-3; D tentatively fits TRBD1 or TRBD2 (5 bases each). CDR3 size: 15 residues. Germline CDR1 and CDR2: MGHRA and YSYEKL. Trimming left V 1 base short and J 1 base short, with 9 bases between.

The chain couples TRBV7-2 to TRBJ2-3, with D hard to call. This CDR3 is built from 13 residues. Deletions cut 3 bases from V and 2 bases from J, with 6 bases between. Germline assignment: CDR1 SGHTA and CDR2 FQGNSA. The DNA of the CDR3 is TGTGCCAGCAGCTTCTCATACACAGATACGCAGTATTTT. It translates to CASSFSYTDTQYF.

The chain links TRBV18 to TRBJ2-3; D is unresolved. The CDR3 covers 15 residues. The V end lost 0 bases, the J end lost 5 bases, and 12 bases lay between the germline ends. Germline V lookup: CDR1 KGHSH, CDR2 LQKENI. The CDR3 protein is CASSPPIPRRDTQYF. In DNA form, the CDR3 reads TGTGCCAGCTCACCACCGATACCCAGACGAGATACGCAGTATTTT.

The chain employs TRBV11-2 and TRBJ2-7; 7 bases map to TRBD2. The CDR3 loop spans 13 amino acids. V lost 0 bases to trimming and J lost 12 bases; unmatched junction nucleotides: 8. Germline values: CDR1 SGHAT, CDR2 FQNNGV. The CDR3 DNA reads TGTGCCAGCAGCTTAGATATTGCGGGGGAACGGTACTTC. It translates to CASSLDIAGERYF.

The genes are TRBV7-2 and TRBJ2-3; a possible D gene is TRBD2 (6 bases). Germline V lookup: CDR1 SGHTA, CDR2 FQGNSA. With 2 bases removed from V and 1 base from J, the gap between germline ends came to 10 bases. The CDR3 runs to 15 residues. This CDR3 reads CASSLWEERTDTQYF. CDR3 bases: TGTGCCAGCAGCTTATGGGAGGAACGCACAGATACGCAGTATTTT.

The rearrangement joins TRBV5-1 to TRBJ2-1; no clear D gene. Trimming took off 1 base at V and 4 bases at J, with 15 bases between the two ends. CDR1 is SGHRS, CDR2 YFSETQ, per germline. This CDR3 has 16 amino acids. The CDR3 sequence: CASSLSRQSVYNEQFF. Here the CDR3 DNA reads TGCGCCAGCAGCTTGAGCCGGCAGAGCGTGTACAATGAGCAGTTCTTC. Full variable domain (remainder filled in from reference TRBV5-1 and TRBJ2-1): KAGVTQTPRYLIKTRGQQVTLSCSPISGHRSVSWYQQTPGQGLQFLFEYFSETQRNKGNFPGRFSGRQFSNSRSEMNVSTLELGDSALYLCASSLSRQSVYNEQFFGPGTRLTVL.

Only one count was recorded for this clone. V is TRBV4-1 and J is TRBJ2-1; TRBD2 matches 14 bases. Trimming cost V 4 bases and J 5 bases; bases outside gene matches: 1. The CDR3 has 15 residues. CDR1 MGHRA and CDR2 YSYEKL come from the germline V gene. Written as DNA, the CDR3 is TGCGCCAGCAGCCGACTAGCGGGAGGGGACAATGAGCAGTTCTTC. Protein sequence: CASSRLAGGDNEQFF.

The chain links TRBV5-1 to TRBJ1-4; weak D call: TRBD1 (5 bases). CDR1 and CDR2 from the germline V gene are SGHRS and YFSETQ. Trimming took 3 bases from V and 3 from J, leaving 15 bases between them. CDR3 length: 16 amino acids. For the CDR3, the DNA is TGCGCCAGCAGCTGGTCGGGAGGGGCCCCTAATGAAAAACTGTTTTTT. Its protein product is CASSWSGGAPNEKLFF. Complete variable domain (other parts from reference TRBV5-1 and TRBJ1-4): KAGVTQTPRYLIKTRGQQVTLSCSPISGHRSVSWYQQTPGQGLQFLFEYFSETQRNKGNFPGRFSGRQFSNSRSEMNVSTLELGDSALYLCASSWSGGAPNEKLFFGSGTQLSVL.